This TCR beta chain was found in a study of cytotoxic CD8 clonotypes in ibrutinib-treated CLL. This clone was detected only a few times. Libraries were prepared by immunoSEQ multiplex PCR; TCRdb keeps only in-frame clonotypes and omits some of them. The sample records 50,000 to 75,000 clones, approximately 71% being singletons. This receptor was obtained from a human donor with chronic lymphocytic leukemia. Sequenced material: PBMCs, taken after 12 months of ibrutinib treatment.

This CDR3 is CASSEAKLPRYGYTF. The DNA for the CDR3 is TGTGCCAGCAGTGAGGCCAAGCTGCCCCGTTATGGCTACACCTTC. The chain carries TRBV2 and TRBJ1-2; no clear D. This CDR3 spans 15 amino acids. V lost 3 bases to trimming and J lost 5 bases, with 16 bases between them. Germline CDR1 is SNHLY and CDR2 is FYNNEI.